This entry is about one TCR beta chain. Profiling relied on immunoSEQ multiplex PCR, and the TCRdb table lists in-frame clones only, not all of them. The sample includes about 33,000 clones, approximately 88% of them seen just once. Autoimmune disease history or systemic immunosuppression meant exclusion. The data belong to a study of OX40 agonist ivuxolimab in advanced cancers. Study in general: While on treatment, patients had intravenous ivuxolimab at 0.01 to 10 mg/kg every 2 weeks.

V lost 5 bases, J lost 8 bases, and 21 bases lay in between. This CDR3 spans 15 amino acids. CDR1 is MNHEY and CDR2 is SMNVEV in the germline V gene (reference sequence). The sequence came from an adult with an advanced solid tumor such as melanoma, head and neck, liver or kidney cancer. Sequenced here: CD4+ or CD8+ T cells sorted from blood, sampled in a trial of the OX40 agonist ivuxolimab. V is TRBV27 and J is TRBJ1-2; D remains unclear. The CDR3 sequence is CASSLPPPGAGGYTF. CDR3 coding DNA: TGTGCCAGCAGTCTCCCTCCGCCGGGCGCTGGGGGCTACACCTTC.